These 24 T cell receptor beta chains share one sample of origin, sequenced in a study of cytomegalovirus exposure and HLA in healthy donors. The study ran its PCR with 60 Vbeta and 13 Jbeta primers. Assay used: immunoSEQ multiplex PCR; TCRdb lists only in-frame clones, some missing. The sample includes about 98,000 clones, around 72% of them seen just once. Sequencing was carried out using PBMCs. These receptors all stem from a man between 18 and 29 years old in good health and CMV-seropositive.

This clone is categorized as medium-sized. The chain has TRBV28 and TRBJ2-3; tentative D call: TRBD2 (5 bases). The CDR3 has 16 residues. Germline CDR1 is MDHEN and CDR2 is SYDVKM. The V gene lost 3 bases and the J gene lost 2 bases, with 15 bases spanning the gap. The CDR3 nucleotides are TGTGCCAGCAGTTTTCTCCCCGGACTTAACACAGATACGCAGTATTTT. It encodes CASSFLPGLNTDTQYF.

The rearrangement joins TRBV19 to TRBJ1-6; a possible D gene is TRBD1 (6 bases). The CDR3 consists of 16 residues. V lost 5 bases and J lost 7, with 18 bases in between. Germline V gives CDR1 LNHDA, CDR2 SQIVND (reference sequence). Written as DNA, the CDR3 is TGTGCCAGTAGTCCCCGGGATCAAAGGGGGAATTCACCCCTCCACTTT. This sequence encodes CASSPRDQRGNSPLHF.

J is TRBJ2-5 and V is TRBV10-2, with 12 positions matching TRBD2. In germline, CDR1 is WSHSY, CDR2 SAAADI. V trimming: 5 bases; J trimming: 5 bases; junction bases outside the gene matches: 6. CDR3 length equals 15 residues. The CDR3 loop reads CASSMTSGGGETQYF. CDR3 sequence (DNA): TGCGCCAGCAGTATGACTAGCGGGGGAGGGGAGACCCAGTACTTC.

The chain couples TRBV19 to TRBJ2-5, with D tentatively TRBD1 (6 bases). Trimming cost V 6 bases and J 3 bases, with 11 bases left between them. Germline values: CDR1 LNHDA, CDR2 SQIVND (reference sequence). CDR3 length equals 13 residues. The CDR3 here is CASSKTGEETQYF. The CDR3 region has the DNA TGTGCCAGTAGCAAGACAGGAGAAGAGACCCAGTACTTC.

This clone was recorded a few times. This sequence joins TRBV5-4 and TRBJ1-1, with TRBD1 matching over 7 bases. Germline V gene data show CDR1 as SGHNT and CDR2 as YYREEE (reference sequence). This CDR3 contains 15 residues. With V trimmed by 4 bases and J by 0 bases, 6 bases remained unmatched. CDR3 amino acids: CASSPIGQVNTEAFF. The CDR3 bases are TGTGCCAGCAGCCCGATCGGACAGGTGAACACTGAAGCTTTCTTT.

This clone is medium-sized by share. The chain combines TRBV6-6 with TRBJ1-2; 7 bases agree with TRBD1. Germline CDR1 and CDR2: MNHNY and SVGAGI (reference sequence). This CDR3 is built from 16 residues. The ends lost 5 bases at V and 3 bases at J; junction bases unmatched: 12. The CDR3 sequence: CASSLIETGKDYGYTF. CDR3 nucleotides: TGTGCCAGCAGTCTTATTGAGACAGGGAAGGACTATGGCTACACCTTC.

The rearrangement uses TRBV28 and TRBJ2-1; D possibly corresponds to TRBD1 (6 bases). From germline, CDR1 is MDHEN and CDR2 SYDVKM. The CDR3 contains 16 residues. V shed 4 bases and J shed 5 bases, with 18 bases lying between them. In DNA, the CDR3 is TGTGCCAGCAGTTCCCTGGGGCTAGCAGGGGACAATGAGCAGTTCTTC. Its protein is CASSSLGLAGDNEQFF.

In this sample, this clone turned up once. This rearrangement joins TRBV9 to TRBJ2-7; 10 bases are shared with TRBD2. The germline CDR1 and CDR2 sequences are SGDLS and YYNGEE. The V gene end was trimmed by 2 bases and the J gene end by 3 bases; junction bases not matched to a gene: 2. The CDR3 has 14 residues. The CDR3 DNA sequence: TGTGCCAGCAGCGTCGGGACTAGCGTCTACGAGCAGTACTTC. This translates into CASSVGTSVYEQYF. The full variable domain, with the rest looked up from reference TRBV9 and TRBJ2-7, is DSGVTQTPKHLITATGQRVTLRCSPRSGDLSVYWYQQSLDQGLQFLIQYYNGEERAKGNILERFSAQQFPDLHSELNLSSLELGDSALYFCASSVGTSVYEQYFGPGTRLTVT.

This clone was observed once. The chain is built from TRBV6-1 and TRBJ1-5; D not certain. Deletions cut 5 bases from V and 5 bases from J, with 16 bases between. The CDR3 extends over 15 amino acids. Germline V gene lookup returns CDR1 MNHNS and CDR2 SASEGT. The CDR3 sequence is CASSKFREQDQPQHF. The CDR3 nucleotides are TGTGCCAGCAGTAAGTTTAGGGAGCAGGATCAGCCCCAGCATTTT.

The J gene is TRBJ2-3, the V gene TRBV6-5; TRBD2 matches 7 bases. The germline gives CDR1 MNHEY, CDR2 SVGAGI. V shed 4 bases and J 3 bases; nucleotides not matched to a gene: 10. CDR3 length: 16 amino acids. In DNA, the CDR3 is TGTGCCAGCAGTTCCCTCGGGGGAGGGAAGACAGATACGCAGTATTTT. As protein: CASSSLGGGKTDTQYF.

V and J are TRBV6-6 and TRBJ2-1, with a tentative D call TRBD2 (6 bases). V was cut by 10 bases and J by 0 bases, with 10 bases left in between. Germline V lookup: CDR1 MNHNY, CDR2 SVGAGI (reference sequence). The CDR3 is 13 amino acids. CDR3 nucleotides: TGTGCCACCGGGGGTACCTCCTACAATGAGCAGTTCTTC. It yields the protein CATGGTSYNEQFF.

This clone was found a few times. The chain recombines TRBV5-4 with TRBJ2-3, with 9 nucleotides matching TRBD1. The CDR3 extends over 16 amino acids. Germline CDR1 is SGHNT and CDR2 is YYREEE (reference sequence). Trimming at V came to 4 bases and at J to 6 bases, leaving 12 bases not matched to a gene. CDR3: CASSLIGQGFGDTQYF. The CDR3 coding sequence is TGTGCCAGCAGCCTCATTGGACAGGGGTTCGGTGATACGCAGTATTTT.

CDR3 coding DNA: TGTGCCACCAAGGTGGTCCAGCGCTCCTACAATGAGCAGTTCTTC. Encoded protein: CATKVVQRSYNEQFF. The rearrangement joins TRBV6-1 to TRBJ2-1, with D unclear. The ends were cut back, 10 bases at V and 0 bases at J, with 16 bases in the middle. This CDR3 is 15 amino acids long. The germline V gene encodes CDR1 MNHNS and CDR2 SASEGT.

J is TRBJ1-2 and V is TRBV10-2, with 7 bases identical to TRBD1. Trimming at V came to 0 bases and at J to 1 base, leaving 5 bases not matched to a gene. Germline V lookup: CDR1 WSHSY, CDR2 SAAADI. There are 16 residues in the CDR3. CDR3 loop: CASSESWTGYNYGYTF. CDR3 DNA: TGCGCCAGCAGTGAGTCCTGGACAGGTTATAACTATGGCTACACCTTC.

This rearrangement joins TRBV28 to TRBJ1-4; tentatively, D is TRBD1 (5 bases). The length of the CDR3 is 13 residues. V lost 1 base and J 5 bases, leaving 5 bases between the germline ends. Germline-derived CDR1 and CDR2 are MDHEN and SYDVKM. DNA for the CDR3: TGTGCCAGCAGTTTATCAGGGAATGAAAAACTGTTTTTT. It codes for CASSLSGNEKLFF. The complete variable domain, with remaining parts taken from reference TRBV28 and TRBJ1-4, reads DVKVTQSSRYLVKRTGEKVFLECVQDMDHENMFWYRQDPGLGLRLIYFSYDVKMKEKGDIPEGYSVSREKKERFSLILESASTNQTSMYLCASSLSGNEKLFFGSGTQLSVL.

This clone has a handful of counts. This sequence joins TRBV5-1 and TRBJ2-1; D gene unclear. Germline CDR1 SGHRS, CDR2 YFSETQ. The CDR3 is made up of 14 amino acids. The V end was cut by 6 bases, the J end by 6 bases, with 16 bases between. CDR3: CASTLWLSGNEQFF. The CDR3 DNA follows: TGCGCCAGCACCCTGTGGCTTTCGGGCAATGAGCAGTTCTTC.

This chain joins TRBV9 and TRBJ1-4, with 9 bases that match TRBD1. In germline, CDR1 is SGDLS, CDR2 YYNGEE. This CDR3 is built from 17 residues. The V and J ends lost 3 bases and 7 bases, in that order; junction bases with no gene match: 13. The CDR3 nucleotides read TGTGCCAGCAGCGAATCGGGACAGGGTTTTTTTGGTGAAAAACTGTTTTTT. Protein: CASSESGQGFFGEKLFF.

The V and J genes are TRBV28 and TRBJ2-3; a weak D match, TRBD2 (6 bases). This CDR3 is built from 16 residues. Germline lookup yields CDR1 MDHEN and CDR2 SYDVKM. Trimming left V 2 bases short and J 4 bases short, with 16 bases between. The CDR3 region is CASSLIGGVAPDTQYF. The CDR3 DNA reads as TGTGCCAGCAGTTTAATAGGCGGGGTTGCCCCAGATACGCAGTATTTT.

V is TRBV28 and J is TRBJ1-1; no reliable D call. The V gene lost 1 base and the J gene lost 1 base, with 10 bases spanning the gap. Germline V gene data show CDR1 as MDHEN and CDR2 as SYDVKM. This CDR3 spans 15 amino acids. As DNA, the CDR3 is TGTGCCAGCAGTTTATCCCTAGATAGGAACACTGAAGCTTTCTTT. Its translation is CASSLSLDRNTEAFF.

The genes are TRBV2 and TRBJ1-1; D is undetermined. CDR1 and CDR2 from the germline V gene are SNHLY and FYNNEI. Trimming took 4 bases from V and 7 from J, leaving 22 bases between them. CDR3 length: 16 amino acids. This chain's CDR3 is CASSGAPTTAVNEAFF. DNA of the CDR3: TGTGCCAGCAGTGGAGCCCCGACTACAGCCGTCAATGAAGCTTTCTTT.

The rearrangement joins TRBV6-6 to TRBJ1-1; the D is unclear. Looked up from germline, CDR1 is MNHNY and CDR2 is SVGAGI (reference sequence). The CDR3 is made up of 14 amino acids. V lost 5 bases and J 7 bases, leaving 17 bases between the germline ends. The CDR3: CASSEGLILYEAFF. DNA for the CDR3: TGTGCCAGCAGTGAGGGCCTAATCCTCTATGAAGCTTTCTTT.

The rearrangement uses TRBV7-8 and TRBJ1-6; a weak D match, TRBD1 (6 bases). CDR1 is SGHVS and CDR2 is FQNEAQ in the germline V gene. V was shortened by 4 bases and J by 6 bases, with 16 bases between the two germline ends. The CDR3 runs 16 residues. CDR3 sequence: CASSSGASKINSPLHF. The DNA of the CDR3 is TGTGCCAGCAGCTCAGGGGCATCCAAGATTAATTCACCCCTCCACTTT.

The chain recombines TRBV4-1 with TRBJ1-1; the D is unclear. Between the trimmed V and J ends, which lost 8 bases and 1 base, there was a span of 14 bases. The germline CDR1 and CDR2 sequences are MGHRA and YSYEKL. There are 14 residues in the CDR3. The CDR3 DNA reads TGCGCCAGCCGGGGAGTGTCCGGGAACACTGAAGCTTTCTTT. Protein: CASRGVSGNTEAFF.

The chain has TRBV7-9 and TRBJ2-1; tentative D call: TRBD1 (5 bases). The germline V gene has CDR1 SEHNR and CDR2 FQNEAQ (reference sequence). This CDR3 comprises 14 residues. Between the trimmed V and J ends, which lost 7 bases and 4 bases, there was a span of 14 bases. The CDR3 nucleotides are TGTGCCAGCACAGGGTTTCGACAATACAATGAGCAGTTCTTC. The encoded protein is CASTGFRQYNEQFF.